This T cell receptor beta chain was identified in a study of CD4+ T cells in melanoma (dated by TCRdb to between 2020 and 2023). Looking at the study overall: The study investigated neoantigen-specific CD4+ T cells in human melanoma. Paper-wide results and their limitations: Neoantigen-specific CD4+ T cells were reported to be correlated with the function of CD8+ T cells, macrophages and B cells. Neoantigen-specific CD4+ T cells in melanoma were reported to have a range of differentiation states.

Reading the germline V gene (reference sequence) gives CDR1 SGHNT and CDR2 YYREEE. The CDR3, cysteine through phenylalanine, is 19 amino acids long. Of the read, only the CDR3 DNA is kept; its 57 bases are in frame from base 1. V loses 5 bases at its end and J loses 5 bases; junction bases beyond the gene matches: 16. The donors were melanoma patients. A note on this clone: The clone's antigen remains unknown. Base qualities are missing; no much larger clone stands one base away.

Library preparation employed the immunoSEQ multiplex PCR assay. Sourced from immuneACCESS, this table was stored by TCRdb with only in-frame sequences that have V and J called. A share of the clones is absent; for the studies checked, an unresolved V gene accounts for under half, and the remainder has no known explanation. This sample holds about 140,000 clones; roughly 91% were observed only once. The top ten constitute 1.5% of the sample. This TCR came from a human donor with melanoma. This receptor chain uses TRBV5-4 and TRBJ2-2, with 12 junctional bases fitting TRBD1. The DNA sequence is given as TGTGCCAGCAGGCGGACCGGGACAGGGGGCGCGGTGAGAACCGGGGAGCTGTTTTTT. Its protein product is CASRRTGTGGAVRTGELFF.